This T cell receptor beta chain is from a study of identical twins. Study conclusions and caveats: Rather than following the same donors, the conclusions depended on cross-sectional statistical analysis. There was more out-of-frame TCR alpha sharing in monozygotic twins than models estimated. The abundant beta clonotypes from cord blood had fewer insertions, and memory repertoires had none of this.

Comments on this clonotype: Its antigen is not known.

Germline V gene lookup returns CDR1 MNHEY and CDR2 SMNVEV (reference sequence). This CDR3 has 15 residues. Unique molecular identifiers were in the cDNA, with template-switch universal primer binding. TCRdb re-called the 5' RACE reads with MiXCR, one entry per CDR3 protein. The data show 400,000 to 500,000 distinct CDR3 sequences, roughly 20% seen once. The receptor comes from a man aged 45 to 65 in good health. The sample taken for sequencing was naive T cells sorted from blood. The genes are TRBV27 and TRBJ2-7, with no clear D. CDR3 nucleotide sequence: TGTAGTGGTTCAGGACCCGTTTCGTTGGTCTACGAGCAGTACTTC. The encoded protein is CSGSGPVSLVYEQYF.